This TCR beta chain was recovered during a study of low-dose radiotherapy and immunotherapy resistance in tumors. Study-wide context: Patients of Cohort 1 had 0.5 Gy fractions every 2 weeks, which summed to 6.5 Gy. Daily intake of oral aspirin 300 mg by patients lasted four cycles and began on cycle 1 day 1.

First-strand cDNA used TRAV- and TRBV-specific primers, covering alpha and beta chains. TCR amplification involved 20 PCR cycles with a constant-region primer and V-primer adapter. TCRdb re-called the reads with MiXCR, one entry per CDR3 protein. The profile shows 50,000 or so distinct CDR3 sequences, about 25% of them singletons. Indicated time point: after trial treatment. Treatment given: LDRT plus nivolumab, ipilimumab, low-dose cyclophosphamide and aspirin (RACIN trial). V shed 6 bases and J shed 6 bases, with 15 bases lying between them. The CDR3 is 13 residues long. Germline V CDR1 and CDR2: DFQATT, SNEGSKA (reference sequence). Many counts were recorded for this clonotype.

The chain recombines TRBV20-1 with TRBJ1-5; the D gene is possibly TRBD1 (6 bases). The sequences come from PBMCs, collected after low-dose radiotherapy plus immunotherapy. The TCR originated in a male donor with prostate cancer. In nucleotides, the CDR3 is TGCAGTGCGTCCCTCGGGGGCGGTCAGCCCCAGCATTTT. This codes for CSASLGGGQPQHF.